Below are 15 T cell receptor beta chains sequenced from a single sample in a study of control samples from healthy donors and cancer patients. Libraries were prepared by immunoSEQ multiplex PCR; TCRdb keeps only in-frame clonotypes and omits some of them. The data contain around 110,000 clones, about 88% of them singletons. Sequenced: blood. All receptors derive from a woman in her 70s in good health.

This chain links TRBV2 with TRBJ2-1; 10 bases agree with TRBD2. Germline V gives CDR1 SNHLY, CDR2 FYNNEI. J gave up 8 bases and V 4 bases, and 8 bases lay outside the gene matches. CDR3 size: 15 residues. CDR3 bases: TGTGCCAGCAGTGGTGGGACTAGCGAAACTTATGAGCAGTTCTTC. As protein: CASSGGTSETYEQFF.

The chain recombines TRBV24-1 with TRBJ2-3; D remains unclear. Germline CDR1 and CDR2: KGHDR and SFDVKD. V was pared by 3 bases and J by 4 bases, with 10 bases between. The CDR3 covers 14 residues. CDR3: CATSDATQSDTQYF. CDR3 DNA: TGTGCCACCAGTGATGCCACACAGTCAGATACGCAGTATTTT.

The chain has TRBV27 and TRBJ1-1; TRBD1 matches 8 bases. CDR3 size: 17 residues. The germline gives CDR1 MNHEY, CDR2 SMNVEV (reference sequence). V dropped 3 bases and J dropped 3; count of bases not matched to a gene: 12. CDR3 in amino acids: CASSFGAAGGRYTEAFF. CDR3 nucleotide sequence: TGTGCCAGCAGTTTCGGGGCGGCAGGGGGCCGTTACACTGAAGCTTTCTTT.

The chain couples TRBV3-1 (or the pseudogene TRBV3-2) to TRBJ2-5, with D possibly matching TRBD1 (6 bases). CDR3 length equals 16 residues. Germline CDR1 reads LGHDT; CDR2 reads YNNKEL (reference sequence). Trimming cost V 0 bases and J 2 bases, with 13 bases left between them. The CDR3 nucleotides are TGTGCCAGCAGCCAAGACCGGACAGCGAGACAAGAGACCCAGTACTTC. Translating it yields CASSQDRTARQETQYF.

The chain couples TRBV5-1 to TRBJ1-5; D possibly corresponds to TRBD1 (5 bases). Trimming took 4 bases from V and 2 from J, leaving 13 bases between them. CDR1 and CDR2 from the germline V gene are SGHRS and YFSETQ. The CDR3 is 15 residues long. The DNA of the CDR3 is TGCGCCAGCAGCACTGGGGGTGGAGGCAATCAGCCCCAGCATTTT. Protein sequence: CASSTGGGGNQPQHF.

The V gene is TRBV27, the J gene TRBJ1-5, with 7 positions matching TRBD1. J lost 7 bases, V lost 2 bases, and 14 bases had no gene match. The germline gives CDR1 MNHEY, CDR2 SMNVEV (reference sequence). The CDR3 sequence is 17 residues long. The CDR3, as DNA: TGTGCCAGCAGTTTAAGGGGGCTTGACAGGGTCGAGCAGCCCCAGCATTTT. Amino acid sequence: CASSLRGLDRVEQPQHF.

The V call is TRBV4-1, the J call TRBJ1-1, with TRBD1 identical over 7 bases. Germline trimming cut 3 bases from V and 4 bases from J; bases unmatched to any gene: 2. Germline V CDR1 and CDR2: MGHRA, YSYEKL. The CDR3 consists of 13 residues. CDR3 sequence: CASSQNRGTEAFF. CDR3 bases: TGCGCCAGCAGCCAGAACAGGGGCACTGAAGCTTTCTTT.

The gene calls are TRBV9 and TRBJ1-2, with D tentatively TRBD1 (5 bases). This CDR3 has 14 residues. Germline V lookup: CDR1 SGDLS, CDR2 YYNGEE. V was cut by 3 bases and J by 4 bases, with 13 bases left in between. CDR3 in amino acids: CASSGGEGVYGYTF. The CDR3 nucleotides read TGTGCCAGCAGCGGAGGGGAGGGCGTCTATGGCTACACCTTC.

V is TRBV15 and J is TRBJ2-5; possibly TRBD2 for D (7 bases). There are 15 residues in the CDR3. V lost 1 base to trimming and J lost 5 bases, with 14 bases between them. Germline loops: CDR1 LNHNV, CDR2 YYDKDF (reference sequence). CDR3 DNA: TGTGCCACCAGCAGAGTTGCGGGGGCTTGGGAGACCCAGTACTTC. Translated: CATSRVAGAWETQYF.

The rearrangement joins TRBV19 to TRBJ1-2; 8 bases match TRBD1. V shed 6 bases, J shed 8 bases, and the junction held 17 bases outside the gene matches. CDR3 length: 16 amino acids. Germline V gives CDR1 LNHDA, CDR2 SQIVND (reference sequence). For the CDR3, the DNA is TGTGCCAGTAGATCCCCCGGGACAGGACCCTCCGGAGGCTACACCTTC. It translates to CASRSPGTGPSGGYTF.

V is TRBV2 and J is TRBJ2-2; D gene unclear. The ends were cut back, 3 bases at V and 2 bases at J, with 7 bases in the middle. CDR1 and CDR2 (germline): SNHLY, FYNNEI. The CDR3 is made up of 14 amino acids. CDR3 region: CASSEVGNTGELFF. Here the CDR3 DNA reads TGTGCCAGCAGTGAGGTGGGAAACACCGGGGAGCTGTTTTTT.

The V gene is TRBV14, the J gene TRBJ2-3, with TRBD2 matching over 11 bases. Germline lookup yields CDR1 SGHDN and CDR2 FVKESK. J was trimmed by 3 bases and V by 2 bases; bases with no gene match: 4. This CDR3 contains 16 residues. CDR3 bases: TGTGCCAGCAGCCAATTGACTAGCGGGGTTACAGATACGCAGTATTTT. Its protein product is CASSQLTSGVTDTQYF.

This chain links TRBV4-1 with TRBJ2-5, with 7 bases matching TRBD2. CDR1 is MGHRA, CDR2 YSYEKL, per germline. V was pared by 5 bases and J by 5 bases, with 8 bases of the junction left unmatched. The CDR3 runs to 14 residues. CDR3 region: CASSGGLDYETQYF. In DNA form, the CDR3 reads TGCGCCAGCAGCGGCGGACTAGACTACGAGACCCAGTACTTC.

Only one count was recorded for this clone. This chain links TRBV19 with TRBJ1-1; a possible D gene is TRBD1 (5 bases). The CDR3 spans 14 residues. CDR1 LNHDA and CDR2 SQIVND come from the germline V gene (reference sequence). V was clipped by 6 bases and J by 0 bases, with 11 bases between them. This chain's CDR3 is CASSPGTMNTEAFF. The CDR3 coding sequence is TGTGCCAGTAGCCCCGGGACCATGAACACTGAAGCTTTCTTT.

The rearrangement joins TRBV20-1 to TRBJ1-1; possibly TRBD1 for D (5 bases). CDR3 length: 13 residues. Germline V gene data show CDR1 as DFQATT and CDR2 as SNEGSKA (reference sequence). V was shortened by 3 bases and J by 3 bases, with 11 bases between the two germline ends. CDR3 coding DNA: TGCAGTGCTAGTGGCAGGGCTTACACTGAAGCTTTCTTT. Translated, it gives CSASGRAYTEAFF.